The present entry profiles one T cell receptor (beta chain) with its context. These data are taken from a study of blood T cell repertoires in COVID-19. Study summary: Italy, Spain and the United States were the sources of the convalescent and acute COVID-19 samples. T cells, B-cell-depleted T cells, or PBMCs provided the cDNA or gDNA that served as material.

The germline V gene encodes CDR1 SEHNR and CDR2 FQNEAQ (reference sequence). This CDR3 comprises 15 residues. V trimming: 5 bases; J trimming: 2 bases; junction bases outside the gene matches: 8. Authors' processing steps: How many nucleated cells were present was estimated from reference gene primer amplification. The assay was immunoSEQ multiplex PCR, and TCRdb's table has in-frame clones only and misses some. That table gives V, J and clone size, and the DNA gave D and trimming. The sample holds about 190,000 clones; 90% are singletons and the top ten take 0.6% to 0.8%. The material sequenced was peripheral blood. The TCR was taken from a man in his fifties with acute or convalescent COVID-19. The chain links TRBV7-9 to TRBJ2-7; TRBD1 aligns across 8 bases. DNA for the CDR3: TGTGCCAGCAGCCGGACTCGGGACAGGCCCTACGAGCAGTACTTC. Residues: CASSRTRDRPYEQYF.